This TCR beta chain was captured in a study of T cell repertoires in cytomegalovirus infection. For the study at large: Matching HLA type and CMV infection were both indicated by public TCR beta signatures. Study conclusions and caveats: Dominant in the ex vivo response were TCR beta clonotypes restricted by HLA-C and specific for CMV.

TCRdb re-called the reads with MiXCR, one entry per CDR3 protein. The sample has 340,000 or so distinct CDR3 sequences, around a quarter seen once. The CDR3 sequence is 11 residues long. Germline lookup yields CDR1 LNHDA and CDR2 SQIVND (reference sequence). Trimming removed 8 bases from V and 8 bases from J, with 10 bases in between. As regards this clonotype: Its antigen remains unknown.

The V and J genes are TRBV19 and TRBJ2-1, with D uncertain. The TCR sequence derives from a human donor in good health (CMV status not recorded). Some clones in this sample may be carry-over from other donors' samples. The sequencing used cultured PBMCs, collected from culture after CMV antigen stimulation. The CDR3 is CASGRADEQFF. CDR3 sequence (DNA): TGTGCCAGTGGTAGGGCCGATGAGCAGTTCTTC.